This entry describes one T cell receptor beta chain. CDR3 length equals 16 residues. The germline V gene encodes CDR1 MDHEN and CDR2 SYDVKM. V was shortened by 8 bases and J by 2 bases, with 19 bases between the two germline ends. This record comes from a study of blood T cell repertoires in COVID-19. The overall study: COVID-19 samples collected from the United States, Italy and Spain covered acute and convalescent phases. Sources were T cells, B-cell-depleted T cells, or PBMCs; the material itself was cDNA or gDNA.

In the authors' methods: Reference gene primer amplification in the assay estimated nucleated cell counts. TCRdb's table, derived via immunoSEQ multiplex PCR, lists solely in-frame clones and lacks some. V, J and clone size are taken as reported in that table, and D and trimming were inferred from the DNA itself. This repertoire shows roughly 260,000 clones, around nine tenths found once; its top ten account for over 2%. The TCR comes from a woman aged 18-35 years who had recovered from COVID-19. The chain links TRBV28 to TRBJ1-5, with D uncertain. Sequences were obtained from PBMCs or T cells enriched from blood (not recorded which). CDR3 region: CASQTVGRWRNQPQHF. The CDR3 DNA follows: TGTGCCAGCCAAACCGTAGGGAGGTGGCGCAATCAGCCCCAGCATTTT.